This T cell receptor (beta chain) derives from a study of CD8 T cells in ankylosing spondylitis. The CDR3 covers 15 residues. CDR1 SGHTA and CDR2 FQGTGA come from the germline V gene. V shed 4 bases, J shed 4 bases, and the junction held 3 bases outside the gene matches. This clonotype was observed at least ten times. Using its own MiXCR run on the 5' RACE reads, TCRdb lists one record per CDR3 protein. Among some 300,000 distinct CDR3 sequences listed, less than 25% were seen once. The sample taken for sequencing was blood, either unsorted or a sorted T cell fraction (not recorded which). The receptor was derived from a female donor with ankylosing spondylitis or in good health (not recorded which). The chain has TRBV7-3 and TRBJ2-1; 11 nucleotides agree with TRBD2. Here the CDR3 reads CASSSGLAEYNEQFF. Here the CDR3 DNA reads TGTGCCAGCAGCTCGGGACTAGCGGAGTACAATGAGCAGTTCTTC.